In this sample, the clone carrying this T cell receptor beta chain turned up many times. The antigen remains undetermined. From RNA transcripts, TCR beta CDR3 regions were amplified. In the first-round RT-PCR of the TCR CDR3, the HTBI primer set was used. TCRdb fed the multiplex PCR reads into MiXCR, producing one record per CDR3 protein. The data hold hundreds of thousands of distinct CDR3 sequences, with around 16% observed a single time. There are 16 residues in the CDR3. Germline loops: CDR1 SGHRS, CDR2 YFSETQ. Trimming at V came to 2 bases and at J to 3 bases, leaving 9 bases not matched to a gene. Pregnant or lactating patients were excluded, as were those with uncontrolled infection or other autoimmune disease. This specimen comes from a study of T cells in Graves' hyperthyroidism and ophthalmopathy. Study outcomes and limitations: Among clonotypes expanded in thyroid above 0.001, most were also found in blood. Before onset, by a median of around six months, the model predicted ophthalmopathy. Researchers report that a 13 V-J model separated ophthalmopathy from stable hyperthyroidism.

This receptor was identified in a woman aged 18 to 35 with Graves' hyperthyroidism. Material: blood. The chain recombines TRBV5-1 with TRBJ2-5, with TRBD2 matching over 8 bases. The CDR3 here is CASSFYSGNTKETQYF. DNA for the CDR3: TGCGCCAGCAGCTTTTATAGCGGGAATACAAAAGAGACCCAGTACTTC.